A single sample is the source of the 18 T cell receptor beta chains below, sequenced in a study of CD8 T cells in Susac syndrome. A quantity of roughly 0.5 to 1 ug RNA underwent reverse transcription using random hexamers. Each CDR3 protein gets one entry after TCRdb re-called the immunoSEQ multiplex PCR reads with MiXCR. The sample gives about 110,000 distinct CDR3 sequences, less than 97% of which show up once; under 0.1% is in the top ten. The sample taken for sequencing was CD4+ T cells from PBMCs. These TCRs come from a human donor in good health.

A remark on this clonotype: Germline and junction disagree at one end, which may indicate a read error. The V gene is TRBV29-1, the J gene TRBJ2-1, with D perhaps assigned TRBD1 or TRBD2 (5 bases each). The CDR3 consists of 12 residues. Germline V gives CDR1 SQVTM, CDR2 ANQGSEA. Here the CDR3 DNA reads TGCACCGTTGTCGGGGCTGGAGATGAGCAGTTCTTC. This codes for CTVVGAGDEQFF.

The rearrangement uses TRBV27 and TRBJ2-2, with D unresolved. The CDR3 contains 12 residues. Germline V gene lookup returns CDR1 MNHEY and CDR2 SMNVEV (reference sequence). V was clipped by 8 bases and J by 2 bases, with 6 bases between them. The CDR3 DNA reads TGTGCCAGCGCGCGTAACACCGGGGAGCTGTTTTTT. Amino acid sequence: CASARNTGELFF.

The chain recombines TRBV18 with TRBJ1-1; D unresolved. The length of the CDR3 is 14 residues. V was trimmed by 1 base and J by 0 bases, leaving 6 bases between them. CDR1 and CDR2 from the germline V gene are KGHSH and LQKENI. The CDR3: CASSPLTLNTEAFF. The CDR3 bases are TGTGCCAGCTCACCACTGACACTGAACACTGAAGCTTTCTTT.

The chain recombines TRBV29-1 with TRBJ2-3, with D unresolved. Trimming took off 2 bases at V and 4 bases at J, with 10 bases between the two ends. From germline, CDR1 is SQVTM and CDR2 ANQGSEA. This CDR3 has 13 residues. CDR3 protein: CSVENFLSDTQYF. The CDR3 region has the DNA TGCAGCGTTGAAAATTTTCTCTCAGATACGCAGTATTTT.

This clonotype was seen only a few times. V and J are TRBV19 and TRBJ2-7; 7 bases align to TRBD2. Trimming took 6 bases from V and 2 from J; bases not matched to a gene: 10. Looked up from germline, CDR1 is LNHDA and CDR2 is SQIVND (reference sequence). CDR3 length: 15 residues. CDR3 loop: CASSRGGRAPYEQYF. CDR3 DNA sequence: TGTGCCAGTAGCCGGGGAGGGAGGGCCCCCTACGAGCAGTACTTC.

The chain uses TRBV4-2 and TRBJ2-1; perhaps TRBD2 as D (6 bases). Germline loops: CDR1 LGHNA, CDR2 YNFKEQ. The CDR3 runs 16 residues. Trimming removed 1 base at V and 4 bases at J, with 14 bases between. CDR3 nucleotides: TGTGCCAGCAGCCAAGTTGCGGGGATGAATTACAATGAGCAGTTCTTC. It encodes CASSQVAGMNYNEQFF.

The V gene is TRBV7-8, the J gene TRBJ2-2, with 7 bases that match TRBD1. J was trimmed by 6 bases and V by 3 bases; bases with no gene match: 1. The CDR3 runs 13 residues. Germline V lookup: CDR1 SGHVS, CDR2 FQNEAQ. In DNA, the CDR3 is TGTGCCAGCAGCTTCGACAGGGCCGGGGAGCTGTTTTTT. This sequence encodes CASSFDRAGELFF.

V and J are TRBV3-1 and TRBJ2-7, with 7 positions matching TRBD1. This CDR3 contains 14 residues. V was pared by 2 bases and J by 5 bases, with 6 bases of the junction left unmatched. The germline gives CDR1 LGHDT, CDR2 YNNKEL (reference sequence). CDR3 protein: CASSQRAGGNEQYF. Written as DNA, the CDR3 is TGTGCCAGCAGCCAACGGGCAGGGGGAAACGAGCAGTACTTC.

The rearrangement uses TRBV20-1 and TRBJ2-7; 9 bases match TRBD1. This CDR3 contains 14 residues. Losses at the gene ends were 1 base for V and 0 bases for J; bases not matched to a gene: 1. CDR1 is DFQATT, CDR2 SNEGSKA, per germline (reference sequence). The CDR3 region has the DNA TGCAGTGCTAGAGGGACAGGGGTCTCCTACGAGCAGTACTTC. It translates to CSARGTGVSYEQYF.

This clonotype was observed a few times. This sequence joins TRBV7-2 and TRBJ2-7; a possible D gene is TRBD2 (6 bases). Deletions cut 1 base from V and 0 bases from J, with 10 bases between. Looked up from germline, CDR1 is SGHTA and CDR2 is FQGNSA. The CDR3 spans 15 residues. CDR3 amino acids: CASSLVAGSSYEQYF. In nucleotides, the CDR3 is TGTGCCAGCAGCTTAGTGGCGGGGAGCTCCTACGAGCAGTACTTC.

This rearrangement joins TRBV3-1 to TRBJ2-1; D is unresolved. Per the germline V gene, CDR1 is LGHDT and CDR2 is YNNKEL (reference sequence). Deletions cut 2 bases from V and 10 bases from J, with 9 bases between. The CDR3 is 12 residues long. The CDR3 bases are TGTGCCAGCAGCCAAAAAGGAAACGAGCAGTTCTTC. Protein product: CASSQKGNEQFF.

The chain couples TRBV18 to TRBJ2-2; 8 bases agree with TRBD2. Trimming removed 1 base from V and 0 bases from J; junction bases left unmatched: 1. Per the germline V gene, CDR1 is KGHSH and CDR2 is LQKENI. This CDR3 is built from 16 residues. This CDR3 is CASSPLAGSNTGELFF. The CDR3 DNA reads as TGTGCCAGCTCACCACTAGCGGGATCGAACACCGGGGAGCTGTTTTTT.

This clonotype was found once. The chain joins TRBV27 to TRBJ2-1; D unresolved. Germline V gene sequence: CDR1 MNHEY, CDR2 SMNVEV (reference sequence). CDR3 size: 20 residues. V was trimmed by 6 bases and J by 4 bases, leaving 31 bases between them. The CDR3 nucleotides read TGTGCCAGCAGCGCCAAGTTTATCGAATTGGGCCGGAGTCAGTACAATGAGCAGTTCTTC. Its protein is CASSAKFIELGRSQYNEQFF.

This CDR3 is CASSNLADTQYF. The CDR3 nucleotides read TGTGCCAGCAGCAACCTCGCGGATACGCAGTATTTT. The V gene is TRBV7-9, the J gene TRBJ2-3, with no clear D. V was pared by 5 bases and J by 6 bases, with 9 bases between. Germline lookup yields CDR1 SEHNR and CDR2 FQNEAQ (reference sequence). The CDR3 covers 12 residues.

This chain links TRBV2 with TRBJ2-5, with D perhaps being TRBD1 or TRBD2 (5 bases each). V was cut by 3 bases and J by 5 bases, with 16 bases left in between. Germline loops: CDR1 SNHLY, CDR2 FYNNEI. The CDR3 sequence is 15 residues long. The CDR3 DNA is TGTGCCAGCAGTGACACCCCGGGACGGATGGAGACCCAGTACTTC. Translating it yields CASSDTPGRMETQYF.

Note on this clonotype: The junction shows a germline mismatch at one end, possibly a read error. This chain links TRBV7-9 with TRBJ1-2; D remains ambiguous. CDR3 length: 9 residues. The V gene's germline CDR1 is SEHNR and CDR2 FQNEAQ (reference sequence). The CDR3 bases are TGTGCCAGCAGCGGGAACAGCTCCTTC. Protein sequence: CASSGNSSF.

In DNA form, the CDR3 reads TGCAGACCTAGATTCTCTGGAAACACCATATATTTT. It is translated as CRPRFSGNTIYF. The rearrangement uses TRBV29-1 and TRBJ1-3, with D hard to call. Germline V gene data show CDR1 as SQVTM and CDR2 as ANQGSEA. The CDR3 is 12 residues long.

This chain uses TRBV20-1 with TRBJ1-5; D remains ambiguous. The CDR3 runs 15 residues. Germline V gives CDR1 DFQATT, CDR2 SNEGSKA (reference sequence). Between the trimmed V and J ends, which lost 0 bases and 6 bases, there was a span of 15 bases. The CDR3 DNA reads TGCAGTGCTAGAGATTTACGGGCTATAGGTCAGCCCCAGCATTTT. Translation: CSARDLRAIGQPQHF.